This T cell receptor beta chain was identified in a study of T cell responses to AZD1222 COVID-19 vaccine. Points from the study as a whole: Unmutated regions of variants are reportedly targeted by nearly half of spike-specific TCRs. CD4 TCRs associated with vaccination spanned spike, dominating at 160-218 and 743-854.

For this clone: Its target is unknown.

V was shortened by 10 bases and J by 3 bases, with 15 bases between the two germline ends. There are 14 residues in the CDR3. Germline V lookup: CDR1 MNHEY, CDR2 SVGAGI. Libraries were prepared by immunoSEQ multiplex PCR; TCRdb keeps only in-frame clonotypes and omits some of them. This sample has over 85,000 clones, with roughly nine tenths found just once. This TCR was sampled from an adult in good health. This specimen consisted of peripheral blood, obtained on day 0 of AZD1222 vaccination. V and J are TRBV6-5 and TRBJ1-4; D remains unclear. The CDR3 DNA is TGTGCCACCACCCCCGCGCGGGCTAATGAAAAACTGTTTTTT. Protein sequence: CATTPARANEKLFF.